The entry below describes one T cell receptor beta chain. CDR3 length: 15 residues. Germline assignment: CDR1 SGHRS and CDR2 YFSETQ. V was pared by 7 bases and J by 7 bases, with 13 bases of the junction left unmatched. This sample is part of a study of control samples from healthy donors and cancer patients. Some clones are missing from TCRdb's copy, which holds only in-frame ones; the method was immunoSEQ multiplex PCR. The sample lists about 55,000 clones; 90% to 95% were seen once. The chain has TRBV5-1 and TRBJ1-1; TRBD1 matches 10 bases. Sequenced input: blood. The receptor's source is a man aged 25 to 45 in good health. The CDR3 region has the DNA TGCGCCAGCTTTATTTCGCCGGGACAGGGGTATGAAGCTTTCTTT. Translated, it gives CASFISPGQGYEAFF.